One sample yielded the 26 T cell receptor beta chains listed below, sequenced in a study of T cell repertoires in cytomegalovirus infection. Each CDR3 protein gets one entry after TCRdb re-called the reads with MiXCR. Of roughly 100,000 distinct CDR3 sequences listed, about 15% are singletons. The sample was PBMCs. The receptors come from a human donor in good health (CMV status not recorded). Some clones in this sample may be carry-over from other donors' samples.

This clonotype showed up just a few times. V and J are TRBV14 and TRBJ2-1; the D gene could be TRBD1 or TRBD2 (6 bases each). Germline assignment: CDR1 SGHDN and CDR2 FVKESK. This CDR3 region has 15 residues. V lost 3 bases, J lost 5 bases, and 14 bases lay in between. CDR3 coding DNA: TGTGCCAGCAGCCAGCGGCAGGGGAGGAACAATGAGCAGTTCTTC. Residues: CASSQRQGRNNEQFF.

This clonotype is labeled medium-sized. The chain carries TRBV7-2 and TRBJ2-3, with D tentatively TRBD2 (5 bases). The V gene lost 6 bases and the J gene lost 0 bases, with 7 bases spanning the gap. Germline V gene sequence: CDR1 SGHTA, CDR2 FQGNSA. The CDR3 is 13 amino acids. The CDR3 nucleotides are TGTGCCAGCAGACCGGGAAGCACAGATACGCAGTATTTT. Protein product: CASRPGSTDTQYF.

In this sample, this clonotype turned up many times. The rearrangement uses TRBV10-3 and TRBJ1-1; TRBD1 is a possible D gene (5 bases). Germline CDR1 reads ENHRY; CDR2 reads SYGVKD. Trimming stripped 10 bases from V and 5 bases from J, with 17 bases between. The CDR3 covers 13 residues. This CDR3 reads CATLAWGRTEAFF. DNA for the CDR3: TGTGCCACACTGGCGTGGGGGAGGACTGAAGCTTTCTTT.

In its sample, this clonotype was seen many times. The chain employs TRBV7-2 and TRBJ2-5; the D gene is possibly TRBD2 (5 bases). V was shortened by 4 bases and J by 0 bases, with 6 bases between the two germline ends. The germline CDR1 and CDR2 sequences are SGHTA and FQGNSA. The CDR3 totals 13 residues. The CDR3 region has the DNA TGTGCCAGCAGCTCGCGGGACCAAGAGACCCAGTACTTC. Translated, it gives CASSSRDQETQYF. The variable domain in full, with the rest retrieved from reference TRBV7-2 and TRBJ2-5, is GAGVSQSPSNKVTEKGKDVELRCDPISGHTALYWYRQSLGQGLEFLIYFQGNSAPDKSGLPSDRFSAERTGGSVSTLTIQRTQQEDSAVYLCASSSRDQETQYFGPGTRLLVL.

This clonotype was detected only a few times. J is TRBJ1-3 and V is TRBV5-5; possible D gene TRBD1, 6 bases. The V gene lost 0 bases and the J gene lost 0 bases, with 7 bases spanning the gap. The CDR3 has 15 residues. Germline loops: CDR1 SGHKS, CDR2 YYEKEE (reference sequence). CDR3 sequence: CASSLGQDSGNTIYF. The CDR3 nucleotides read TGTGCCAGCAGCTTGGGACAGGACTCTGGAAACACCATATATTTT.

The chain recombines TRBV28 with TRBJ1-6; TRBD1 matches at 7 bases. The CDR3 sequence is 15 residues long. The J segment lost 9 bases and the V segment lost 5 bases, leaving 10 bases of the junction unmatched. The germline CDR1 and CDR2 sequences are MDHEN and SYDVKM. CDR3 in amino acids: CASSPSQGESSPLHF. The CDR3 nucleotides are TGTGCCAGCAGTCCATCTCAGGGGGAGAGTTCACCCCTCCACTTT.

At least ten counts were recorded for this clonotype. The J gene is TRBJ1-4, the V gene TRBV7-2; D call uncertain. The CDR3 has 16 amino acids. V lost 5 bases, J lost 7 bases, and 20 bases lay in between. The germline V gene encodes CDR1 SGHTA and CDR2 FQGNSA. CDR3 nucleotide sequence: TGTGCCAGCAGCCCCCGCCTCGGGGATCGGGCTGAAAAACTGTTTTTT. It specifies CASSPRLGDRAEKLFF.

The V gene is TRBV9, the J gene TRBJ1-6; D not certain. The CDR3 loop spans 12 amino acids. Germline values: CDR1 SGDLS, CDR2 YYNGEE. V was clipped by 3 bases and J by 6 bases, with 4 bases between them. The CDR3 sequence is CASSGSNSPLHF. CDR3 DNA: TGTGCCAGCAGCGGGTCTAATTCACCCCTCCACTTT.

This clonotype was recorded at least ten times. Mismatch with germline at one junction end may stem from a read error. The CDR3 sequence is CASSLLKDPKNF. The CDR3 coding sequence is TGTGCCAGCAGCTTACTTAAAGATCCGAAGAACTTC. J is TRBJ2-7 and V is TRBV7-9; no clear D. There are 12 residues in the CDR3. Germline assignment: CDR1 SEHNR and CDR2 FQNEAQ (reference sequence).

This clonotype appeared many times. The chain joins TRBV15 to TRBJ2-4; D ambiguous. The CDR3 spans 16 residues. V was trimmed by 4 bases and J by 6 bases, leaving 19 bases between them. CDR1 and CDR2 from the germline V gene are LNHNV and YYDKDF (reference sequence). Here the CDR3 reads CATSMLGSVTLNIQYF. In DNA, the CDR3 is TGTGCCACCAGCATGCTCGGATCCGTCACATTAAACATTCAGTACTTC.

The gene calls are TRBV12-3 or TRBV12-4 and TRBJ1-2, with D perhaps matching TRBD1 (5 bases). Trimming pared 5 bases from V and 4 bases from J, leaving 11 bases between. The CDR3 runs to 13 residues. Here the CDR3 reads CASSPGRGYGYTF. For the CDR3, the DNA is TGTGCCAGCAGTCCGGGGCGAGGCTATGGCTACACCTTC.

This clonotype was counted at least ten times. The V and J genes are TRBV7-3 and TRBJ2-2; TRBD2 agrees at 7 bases. V trimming: 5 bases; J trimming: 4 bases; junction bases outside the gene matches: 4. Germline assignment: CDR1 SGHTA and CDR2 FQGTGA. The CDR3 sequence is 14 residues long. The CDR3 region has the DNA TGTGCCAGCAGCCGGGGGGTTGGCACCGGGGAGCTGTTTTTT. This codes for CASSRGVGTGELFF.

The DNA for the CDR3 is TGTGCCAGCAGCTTGCGTCCAGGGGTCGGCAATCAGCCCCAGCATTTT. It is translated as CASSLRPGVGNQPQHF. J is TRBJ1-5 and V is TRBV5-5; D perhaps matches TRBD1 (6 bases). CDR3 length: 16 amino acids. With 1 base removed from V and 2 bases from J, the gap between germline ends came to 13 bases. The germline gives CDR1 SGHKS, CDR2 YYEKEE (reference sequence).

This clonotype has more than one count but fewer than ten. CDR3 protein: CSGRTGHTEAFF. The CDR3 coding sequence is TGCAGCGGCAGAACAGGGCACACTGAAGCTTTCTTT. J is TRBJ1-1 and V is TRBV29-1, with D tentatively TRBD1 (6 bases). This CDR3 has 12 amino acids. The germline V and J ends were trimmed by 7 bases and 3 bases, with 12 bases remaining between them. CDR1 is SQVTM, CDR2 ANQGSEA, per germline.

The V gene is TRBV6-2 or TRBV6-3, the J gene TRBJ2-1; possibly TRBD1 or TRBD2 for D (5 bases each). V lost 4 bases to trimming and J lost 9 bases, with 10 bases between them. The V gene's germline CDR1 is MNHEY and CDR2 SVGEGT. This CDR3 has 12 amino acids. CDR3 sequence: CASSSKRGEQFF. CDR3 nucleotides: TGTGCCAGCAGTTCGAAGAGGGGTGAGCAGTTCTTC.

This chain uses TRBV4-1 with TRBJ1-6; D may be TRBD1 (6 bases). The V end was cut by 1 base, the J end by 10 bases, with 11 bases between. The CDR3 is 14 amino acids. CDR1 and CDR2 from the germline V gene are MGHRA and YSYEKL. CDR3 sequence: CASSQVGGASPLHF. The CDR3 DNA reads as TGCGCCAGCAGCCAAGTGGGGGGCGCGTCACCCCTCCACTTT.

This sequence joins TRBV2 and TRBJ2-5; 8 nucleotides agree with TRBD1. The junction had 7 bases not matched to a gene; V was cut back by 6 bases and J by 7 bases. Germline V gene data show CDR1 as SNHLY and CDR2 as FYNNEI. CDR3 length equals 13 residues. This CDR3 is CASSGDRGSTQYF. In DNA, the CDR3 is TGTGCCAGCAGCGGAGACAGGGGCTCGACCCAGTACTTC.

This clonotype has a count of ten or more. This chain joins TRBV7-2 and TRBJ1-4; TRBD1 agrees at 8 bases. Per the germline V gene, CDR1 is SGHTA and CDR2 is FQGNSA. With V trimmed by 2 bases and J by 7 bases, 12 bases remained unmatched. The CDR3 consists of 17 residues. CDR3 in amino acids: CASSLFGRTGSGEKLFF. DNA of the CDR3: TGTGCCAGCAGCTTATTCGGTCGGACAGGGTCGGGTGAAAAACTGTTTTTT.

For this clonotype: A read error is possible here, since a much larger clone lies one base away. The chain's CDR3 is CTSSLAGVQPQHF. The CDR3 DNA reads as TGTACCAGCAGTTTAGCCGGGGTTCAGCCCCAGCATTTT. The genes are TRBV12-3 or TRBV12-4 and TRBJ1-5; D remains ambiguous. The CDR3 loop spans 13 amino acids.

This clonotype came up many times. This sequence joins TRBV7-2 and TRBJ2-7, with 7 nucleotides matching TRBD1. V lost 5 bases to trimming and J lost 0 bases; unmatched junction nucleotides: 7. CDR3 length: 15 amino acids. From germline, CDR1 is SGHTA and CDR2 FQGNSA. The CDR3 reads CASSITGAVSYEQYF. DNA for the CDR3: TGTGCCAGCAGCATCACAGGGGCTGTCTCCTACGAGCAGTACTTC.

This clonotype was picked up many times. The J gene is TRBJ2-1, the V gene TRBV7-9; TRBD1 aligns across 9 bases. Germline CDR1 reads SEHNR; CDR2 reads FQNEAQ (reference sequence). The CDR3 runs to 15 residues. V lost 5 bases, J lost 2 bases, and 4 bases stayed unmatched. Here the CDR3 reads CASSGRTGAYNEQFF. Here the CDR3 DNA reads TGTGCCAGCAGCGGACGGACAGGGGCCTACAATGAGCAGTTCTTC.

This chain's CDR3 is CASRRGLSLGKETQYF. The CDR3 DNA follows: TGTGCCAGCCGGAGGGGATTGTCTTTGGGGAAAGAGACCCAGTACTTC. The rearrangement joins TRBV6-5 to TRBJ2-5; maybe TRBD2 (6 bases). This CDR3 region has 16 residues. Trimming left V 8 bases short and J 3 bases short, with 22 bases between. The germline gives CDR1 MNHEY, CDR2 SVGAGI.

This chain joins TRBV27 and TRBJ1-2; D is possibly TRBD1 (5 bases). CDR3 size: 15 residues. The V end lost 5 bases, the J end lost 6 bases, and 19 bases lay between the germline ends. The V gene's germline CDR1 is MNHEY and CDR2 SMNVEV (reference sequence). The CDR3, as DNA: TGTGCCAGCAGTCCAGGGACCGCCCACGAGCATGGCTACACCTTC. Amino acid sequence: CASSPGTAHEHGYTF.

The V call is TRBV20-1, the J call TRBJ1-1; 7 bases agree with TRBD1. Germline CDR1 reads DFQATT; CDR2 reads SNEGSKA (reference sequence). CDR3 size: 15 residues. V lost 3 bases and J lost 0; bases outside the gene matches: 7. CDR3 loop: CSARQGGDMNTEAFF. The CDR3 DNA is TGCAGTGCTAGGCAGGGGGGCGATATGAACACTGAAGCTTTCTTT.

This clonotype was observed many times. The chain employs TRBV5-1 and TRBJ1-4; a weak D match, TRBD1 (5 bases). CDR1 is SGHRS, CDR2 YFSETQ, per germline. The length of the CDR3 is 15 residues. Trimming left V 0 bases short and J 7 bases short, with 13 bases between. CDR3 bases: TGCGCCAGCAGCTTGGAGGCAGGGCCAAGTGAAAAACTGTTTTTT. The encoded protein is CASSLEAGPSEKLFF.

This clonotype appeared many times. The genes are TRBV7-2 and TRBJ2-3; no clear D. The CDR3 sequence is 13 residues long. Germline lookup yields CDR1 SGHTA and CDR2 FQGNSA. Trimming cost V 2 bases and J 6 bases, with 9 bases left between them. CDR3 region: CASSLLRRDTQYF. In DNA form, the CDR3 reads TGTGCCAGCAGCTTATTGAGGCGCGATACGCAGTATTTT.